The T cell receptor (beta chain) described here comes from a study of T cell responses to AZD1222 COVID-19 vaccine. Repertoires were generated with immunoSEQ multiplex PCR, while TCRdb's copy carries only in-frame clones and drops some. The sample includes more than 150,000 clones, about 90% of them seen just once. About this clone: Other DNA sequences within the sample encode an identical CDR3.

Germline CDR1 reads LNHDA; CDR2 reads SQIVND (reference sequence). This CDR3 is 14 amino acids long. V gave up 3 bases and J gave up 1 base, with 10 bases separating them. The starting material was peripheral blood, obtained 28 days after the second AZD1222 dose. The V call is TRBV19, the J call TRBJ2-7; D is uncertain. The sequence was collected from an adult who received the AZD1222 COVID-19 vaccine. The CDR3 loop reads CASSIGGSSYEQYF. The CDR3 nucleotides read TGTGCCAGTAGTATCGGCGGCAGTTCCTACGAGCAGTACTTC.